The present entry profiles one T cell receptor beta chain with its context. Its antigen remains unknown. The data are from a study of CD8 T cells in ankylosing spondylitis. Study-wide results and limits: Researchers reportedly found disease-linked clones significantly enriched in matched ankylosing spondylitis synovial fluid. Typical of ankylosing spondylitis blood, it appeared, was a TCR beta motif of under 10 highly homologous variants.

TCRdb re-derived calls from the 5' RACE reads in MiXCR, one entry per CDR3 protein. The sample yields 300,000 to 400,000 distinct CDR3 sequences, about a fifth seen once. Specimen: blood, either unsorted or a sorted T cell fraction (not recorded which). This clonotype originated in a male donor with ankylosing spondylitis.

CDR3 protein: CASSFAASGTQYF. In nucleotides, the CDR3 is TGTGCCAGCAGCTTTGCGGCATCTGGGACCCAGTACTTC. This chain connects TRBV5-8 to TRBJ2-5; D unclear. V was clipped by 2 bases and J by 7 bases, with 12 bases between them. The V gene's germline CDR1 is SGHTS and CDR2 YDEGEE. The CDR3 is 13 residues long. Based on the CDR3 plus reference TRBV5-8 and TRBJ2-5, the full variable domain is EAGVTQSPTHLIKTRGQQATLRCSPISGHTSVYWYQQALGLGLQFLLWYDEGEERNRGNFPPRFSGRQFPNYSSELNVNALELEDSALYLCASSFAASGTQYFGPGTRLLVL.